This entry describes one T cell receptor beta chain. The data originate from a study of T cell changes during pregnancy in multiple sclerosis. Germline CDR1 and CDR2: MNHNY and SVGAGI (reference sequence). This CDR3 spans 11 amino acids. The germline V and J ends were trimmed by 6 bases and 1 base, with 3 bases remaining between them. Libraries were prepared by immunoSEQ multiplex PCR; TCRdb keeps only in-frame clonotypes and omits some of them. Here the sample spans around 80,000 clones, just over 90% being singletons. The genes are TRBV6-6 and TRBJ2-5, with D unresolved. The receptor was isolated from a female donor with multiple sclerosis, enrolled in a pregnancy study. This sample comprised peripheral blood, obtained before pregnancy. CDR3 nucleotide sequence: TGTGCCAGCAGCCTCCAAGAGACCCAGTACTTC. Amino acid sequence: CASSLQETQYF.